This TCR beta chain was recovered during a study of neurological immune-mediated disorders. Over 160 million TCR-beta sequences from 15-18 subjects were obtained in each sequencing run. TCRdb re-called the 5' RACE reads with MiXCR, one entry per CDR3 protein. Of tens of thousands of distinct CDR3 sequences listed, 2.5% are singletons. The CDR3 loop spans 15 amino acids. Trimming shortened V by 4 bases and J by 1 base, and 8 bases separated the two germline ends. This clonotype was counted at least ten times. The sequence came from a man aged 45 to 65 with multiple sclerosis. The material sequenced was PBMCs. The V gene is TRBV12-3 or TRBV12-4, the J gene TRBJ2-6; D remains unclear. CDR3: CASSSFTSGANVLTF. The CDR3 DNA follows: TGTGCCAGCAGTTCGTTTACTTCTGGGGCCAACGTCCTGACTTTC.